This paragraph reports one TCR beta chain. The antigen is not known. The data were taken from a study of tumor and adjacent non-tumor tissue in lung cancer. For the study at large: Aged about 30 to 85 years, patients included fewer than 11 men and several women with stage I to III disease. Broader study findings: Tumor repertoires had a smaller top 100 clone share than normal lung.

No cell sorting was done before RNA was extracted from the tissue. The normal lung tissue was taken more than 3 cm from the tumor edge. The germline gives CDR1 SGHAT, CDR2 FQNNGV. This CDR3 is 19 amino acids long. V shed 5 bases, J shed 3 bases, and the junction held 16 bases outside the gene matches. A modified ARM-PCR protocol with three rounds of nested PCR amplified TCRbeta. TCRdb ran MiXCR on the multiplex PCR reads and lists one entry per CDR3 protein. The repertoire holds almost 75,000 distinct CDR3 sequences, with roughly 70% as singletons. The sequence came from a woman aged 45-65 years with non-small cell lung cancer. The V gene is TRBV11-2, the J gene TRBJ2-2, with TRBD1 matching over 9 bases. Sequenced: distant non-tumor lung tissue. CDR3 amino acids: CASSKPGTGYRRDTGELFF. The CDR3 nucleotides read TGTGCCAGCAGCAAACCCGGGACAGGGTACAGGAGGGACACCGGGGAGCTGTTTTTT.